This T cell receptor beta chain was sequenced during a study of shared clonotypes between healthy human individuals. Germline values: CDR1 SGHRS, CDR2 YFSETQ. V lost 0 bases, J lost 4 bases, and 16 bases lay in between. The CDR3 has 16 amino acids. Authors' analysis steps: ImmunoSEQ gave junction-only sequences without quality scores, so filtering differed. Data came from immunoSEQ multiplex PCR; TCRdb stores just in-frame clones and leaves some out. V and J calls plus clone size are reproduced from that table; the DNA served to infer D and trimming. The data show some 500,000 clones, roughly 95% seen once.

The V call is TRBV5-1, the J call TRBJ1-2; no firm D call. Sequencing input: naive CD4+ T cells sorted from blood. The subset is: CD45RA+ positively selected. The source is a woman aged 25-40 years in good health. In DNA form, the CDR3 reads TGCGCCAGCAGCTTGGGTCAGATGGAAGGAGGCTATGGCTACACCTTC. Its protein is CASSLGQMEGGYGYTF.